This T cell receptor beta chain was observed in a study of glioma-infiltrating T cells. With respect to this clonotype: Its antigen is not identified.

The study's findings and limits: Very few CDR3 sequences were shared between tissue and blood. Above-expected tissue-blood divergence occurred in all gliomas, most in low-grade ones.

TCR alpha and beta CDR3 regions were amplified from RNA using iRepertoire nested multiplex PCR. For one-step reverse transcription and amplification, about 85-400 ng of tissue mRNA or PBMC total RNA was used. TCRdb itself ran the multiplex PCR reads through MiXCR, one entry per CDR3 protein. Found here are some 130,000 distinct CDR3 sequences, around 23% of them singletons; the top ten hold 27%. Germline CDR1 is MNHNY and CDR2 is SVGAGI (reference sequence). Between the trimmed V and J ends, which lost 2 bases and 0 bases, there was a span of 8 bases. The CDR3 is made up of 15 amino acids. This sequence joins TRBV6-6 and TRBJ2-1; D is possibly TRBD1 or TRBD2 (5 bases each). The sequencing sample was made of glioma tissue, nonneoplastic brain tissue, or PBMCs (not recorded which). The sequence was collected from a human donor with low-grade glioma or glioblastoma, undergoing nonglioma brain surgery, or in good health (not recorded which). This CDR3 is CASSYGDPSYNEQFF. DNA of the CDR3: TGTGCCAGCAGTTACGGGGACCCCTCCTACAATGAGCAGTTCTTC.